This paragraph reports one TCR beta chain. The germline V gene encodes CDR1 MDHEN and CDR2 SYDVKM. The CDR3 is 19 amino acids. The junction had 13 bases not matched to a gene; V was cut back by 5 bases and J by 2 bases. Assay: immunoSEQ multiplex PCR; the TCRdb copy retains only in-frame clones and omits some. Among around 21,000 clones, less than 90% were seen once, and the ten largest hold roughly 7%. The data were taken from a study of T cell changes during pregnancy in multiple sclerosis. The chain employs TRBV28 and TRBJ2-5; 14 bases map to TRBD2. The TCR was taken from a female donor in good health, enrolled as a control in a pregnancy study. Source: CD8+ T cells from peripheral blood mononuclear cells, taken in the third trimester of pregnancy. This CDR3 reads CASSMMGLAGARDQETQYF. The CDR3 DNA sequence: TGTGCCAGCAGTATGATGGGACTAGCGGGAGCCCGAGATCAAGAGACCCAGTACTTC.